A few counts support the clone carrying this T cell receptor (beta chain). What it binds is not known. The sample belongs to a study of T cells after yellow fever vaccination. Across the whole study: In the case of low-cell-number fractions, SMART-Seq v4 Ultra Low Input was used for preparation.

The study's findings and limits: Peaking faster, on day 5 versus 15, the secondary response was nonetheless weaker.

MiXCR, applied by TCRdb to the 5' RACE reads, yields one record per CDR3 protein. The sample contains over 300,000 distinct CDR3 sequences, roughly 4.3% of which appear only once. This CDR3 spans 16 amino acids. Germline CDR1 and CDR2: LGHNA and YSLEER. V was clipped by 4 bases and J by 6 bases; unmatched bases: 9. The sequence was collected from a man between 18 and 35 years old who received the YFV17D yellow fever vaccine. The sample consisted of PBMCs, taken 5 days after the yellow fever booster vaccination. The genes are TRBV4-3 and TRBJ1-2; 12 bases are a match to TRBD1. Written as DNA, the CDR3 is TGCGCCAGCAGCCCGTCTACGGGACAGGGGGCGAATGGCTACACCTTC. Translation gives CASSPSTGQGANGYTF.